The rows below give T cell receptor beta chains drawn from one sample of a study of T-cell memory formation after mild COVID-19. MiXCR, run by TCRdb on the 5' RACE reads, gives a single entry per CDR3 protein. The sample lists about 190,000 distinct CDR3 sequences, over 20% occurring once. Sequencing was performed on PBMCs or a T cell subset sorted from them (not recorded which). The receptors originated from an adult woman who had mild COVID-19 (a few samples of this study predate the infection). Cell type and time point are not known. The CDR3 runs from the conserved cysteine through the conserved F or W. The order of the fields is clone size, D gene, V gene, J gene, CDR3 DNA, CDR3 protein. The D gene is left open where the match is weak. Not all rows give a size; the values are once, few, many and, for expanded clones, a class.

>few|-|TRBV2|TRBJ2-7
TGTGCCAGCAGCGACCTGCCTATTTCGGGAACCTACGAGCAGTACTTC
CASSDLPISGTYEQYF
>few|-|TRBV7-9|TRBJ2-7
TGTGCCAGCAGCCCCCCGGGAGCCTACGAGCAGTACTTC
CASSPPGAYEQYF
>-|-|TRBV5-4|TRBJ2-1
TGTGCCAGCTCTGAGGACGCCAATGAGCAGTTCTTC
CASSEDANEQFF
>-|TRBD1|TRBV29-1|TRBJ2-7
TGCAGCGTTCCGGGACAGGGTCGGTACGAGCAGTACTTC
CSVPGQGRYEQYF
>-|-|TRBV4-1|TRBJ2-7
TGCGCCAGCAGCCAAGAATTCGTAAGCTCCTACGAGCAGTACTTC
CASSQEFVSSYEQYF
>few|-|TRBV27|TRBJ2-1
TGTGCCAGCAGTTCGGCTGATGAGCAGTTCTTC
CASSSADEQFF
>few|-|TRBV7-6|TRBJ2-3
TGTGCCAGCAGCTTAGCGGGCAGAACTAGCACAGATACGCAGTATTTT
CASSLAGRTSTDTQYF
>few|-|TRBV7-2|TRBJ2-5
TGTGCCAGCAGCCGAGGGGCAGCGGGCCGTCAAGAGACCCAGTACTTC
CASSRGAAGRQETQYF
>-|-|TRBV19|TRBJ1-1
TGTGCCAGTAATGTTGGGGGCACTGAAGCTTTCTTT
CASNVGGTEAFF
>few|-|TRBV7-6|TRBJ2-1
TGTGCCAGCAGCCAGGGCGGGGAGGAGCAGTTCTTC
CASSQGGEEQFF
>many|-|TRBV6-2/TRBV6-3|TRBJ2-1
TGTGCCAGCAGTCGGCCCGCCGTCGACAGCACCAGGGTAACAATTGAGCAGTTCTTC
CASSRPAVDSTRVTIEQFF
>-|TRBD1|TRBV4-3|TRBJ2-7
TGCGCCAGCAGCCAGGGGACAGGGACGGGCGAGCAGTACTTC
CASSQGTGTGEQYF
>many|-|TRBV19|TRBJ2-2
TGTGCCAGTAGTATAGGGCCCGACAGTGGGACCGGGGAGCTGTTTTTT
CASSIGPDSGTGELFF
>-|-|TRBV25-1|TRBJ2-7
TGTGCCAGCTTGGGTCAACGGGACTCTATCTACGAGCAGTACTTC
CASLGQRDSIYEQYF
>-|TRBD2|TRBV24-1|TRBJ2-5
TGTGCCACCAGTGAGCTAGCGGAGCAAGAGACCCAGTACTTC
CATSELAEQETQYF
>many|-|TRBV7-9|TRBJ2-5
TGTGCCAGCAGCTCTCCATGGGGGTGGCAAGAGACCCAGTACTTC
CASSSPWGWQETQYF
>few|-|TRBV7-3|TRBJ2-1
TGTGCCAGCAGCATCTACTCAGGGGCGAATGAGCAGTTCTTC
CASSIYSGANEQFF
>-|-|TRBV29-1|TRBJ1-1
TGCAGCGTTGAATTGGGGGGCACTGAAGCTTTCTTT
CSVELGGTEAFF
>few|-|TRBV27|TRBJ1-1
TGTGCCAGCAGACCTGGACTCGGAGCGATAGAAGCTTTCTTT
CASRPGLGAIEAFF
>few|-|TRBV24-1|TRBJ2-7
TGTGCCACCAGTGATGGACAGCGCTACGAGCAGTACTTC
CATSDGQRYEQYF
>-|TRBD2|TRBV6-5|TRBJ2-3
TGTGCCAGCAGAGTTGGACTAGCGAGAACAGATACGCAGTATTTT
CASRVGLARTDTQYF
>few|-|TRBV7-9|TRBJ2-1
TGTGCCAGCAGCTCGACAGAGAGCGGCTACAATGAGCAGTTCTTC
CASSSTESGYNEQFF
>-|-|TRBV20-1|TRBJ2-7
TGCAGTGCTAGAGAGGTAGGGGAGTACGAGCAGTACTTC
CSAREVGEYEQYF
>-|-|TRBV5-1|TRBJ1-1
TGCGCCAGCAGCTTAGACAGGATCACTGAAGCTTTCTTT
CASSLDRITEAFF
>-|-|TRBV5-1|TRBJ1-1
TGCGCCAGCAGCGATCACGGCTTGAACACTGAAGCTTTCTTT
CASSDHGLNTEAFF
>few|TRBD1|TRBV7-8|TRBJ2-1
TGTGCCAGCAGCTTATCCTCAATCTCCGGGACAGGGGTGAATGAGCAGTTCTTC
CASSLSSISGTGVNEQFF
>few|-|TRBV7-6|TRBJ2-1
TGTGCCAGCAGCCCCTACGGAGACAATGAGCAGTTCTTC
CASSPYGDNEQFF
>few|-|TRBV6-5|TRBJ1-1
TGTGCCAGCAGTTACTCGGACAGTCTTGAAGCTTTCTTT
CASSYSDSLEAFF
>-|TRBD1|TRBV27|TRBJ2-1
TGTGCCAGCAGACAGGGGGCGTCCTACAATGAGCAGTTCTTC
CASRQGASYNEQFF
>-|-|TRBV4-1|TRBJ1-2
TGCGCCAGCAGCCAAGTCAGCGGGCTTGGCTACACCTTC
CASSQVSGLGYTF
>-|-|TRBV12-3/TRBV12-4|TRBJ2-3
TGTGCCAGAAGTTTGGGATGGTGGGAAAAGGATACGCAGTATTTT
CARSLGWWEKDTQYF
>-|TRBD1|TRBV29-1|TRBJ2-1
TGCAGCGGGAGAGGGGACAGGGATTACAATGAGCAGTTCTTC
CSGRGDRDYNEQFF
>once|TRBD2|TRBV28|TRBJ2-5
TGTGCCAGCAGTTCCCGACTAGCGGGAGAGGAAGAGACCCAGTACTTC
CASSSRLAGEEETQYF
>once|-|TRBV9|TRBJ1-2
TGTGCCAGCAGCGTAGGACCCGAAGTAGTCCGAGGGCAGAATGGCTACACCTTC
CASSVGPEVVRGQNGYTF
>-|-|TRBV27|TRBJ1-5
TGTGCCAGCAGTACGATTGCACAGGGCGAGCGGCAGCCCCAGCATTTT
CASSTIAQGERQPQHF
>-|TRBD2|TRBV5-1|TRBJ2-5
TGCGCCAGCAGCGGAGGGCGTCTAGCGGGCAGACGAGAGACCCAGTACTTC
CASSGGRLAGRRETQYF
>-|TRBD2|TRBV7-6|TRBJ2-7
TGTGCCAGCAGCTCCTTGCTAGCGGGACTCGACGAGCAGTACTTC
CASSSLLAGLDEQYF
>once|-|TRBV7-9|TRBJ2-1
TGTGCCAGCAGCTTCGTGGACAGCGACAATGAGCAGTTCTTC
CASSFVDSDNEQFF
>many|-|TRBV25-1|TRBJ2-7
TGTGCCAGCAGTGACTCCCTTCCCTACGAGCAGTACTTC
CASSDSLPYEQYF
>few|-|TRBV5-1|TRBJ1-5
TGCGCCAGCAGAAGGGCAGAGGATCAGCCCCAGCATTTT
CASRRAEDQPQHF
>few|TRBD1|TRBV20-1|TRBJ1-6
TGCAGTGCTAAAGTTCGGGACAGGGGGGCTCACTATAATTCACCCCTCCACTTT
CSAKVRDRGAHYNSPLHF
>few|-|TRBV15|TRBJ2-7
TGTGCCACCAGCACTCCACAGGACTACGAGCAGTACTTC
CATSTPQDYEQYF
>-|TRBD2|TRBV29-1|TRBJ2-1
TGCAGCGGTAGCGGGGTTCGCTCCTACAATGAGCAGTTCTTC
CSGSGVRSYNEQFF
>-|-|TRBV29-1|TRBJ2-7
TGCAGCGTTGAAAGCCCCGCCGGCTACGAGCAGTACTTC
CSVESPAGYEQYF
>many|-|TRBV4-3|TRBJ2-7
TGCGCCAGCAGCCAAGATGGGTGGGACTACGAGCAGTACTTC
CASSQDGWDYEQYF
>-|-|TRBV29-1|TRBJ2-3
TGCAGCGTTACGGGAAACGCCCTCTCGGGAGATACGCAGTATTTT
CSVTGNALSGDTQYF
>-|TRBD1|TRBV24-1|TRBJ2-1
TGTGCCACCGGACAGGGGGCTGGGCGAGACAATGAGCAGTTCTTC
CATGQGAGRDNEQFF
>few|TRBD1|TRBV12-3/TRBV12-4|TRBJ1-2
TGTGCCAGCAGGGGGACAGGGGGCCTCTATGGCTACACCTTC
CASRGTGGLYGYTF
>few|TRBD2|TRBV4-3|TRBJ2-7
TGCGCCAGCAGCCAAGTAGGGCTAGCGGGAGCCTACGAGCAGTACTTC
CASSQVGLAGAYEQYF
>-|TRBD2|TRBV9|TRBJ2-3
TGTGCCAGCACCGAAGCGGGGGGGCGCACAGATACGCAGTATTTT
CASTEAGGRTDTQYF
>few|TRBD2|TRBV11-2|TRBJ2-3
TGTGCCACCAGCGGGGAATTCACAGATACGCAGTATTTT
CATSGEFTDTQYF
>few|TRBD1|TRBV27|TRBJ2-7
TGTGCCAGCAGCGCACCTGACAGGGGTTTAGAGCAGTACTTC
CASSAPDRGLEQYF
>-|-|TRBV7-6|TRBJ2-2
TGTGCCAGCAGCCTAGGGACGGGCTTCGGGGAGCTGTTTTTT
CASSLGTGFGELFF